What follows describes a single TCR beta chain. This sample's time point: peripheral blood 6 weeks after treatment start. The V end lost 10 bases, the J end lost 5 bases, and 16 bases lay between the germline ends. Germline CDR1 ENHRY, CDR2 SYGVKD. This CDR3 spans 13 amino acids. This entry is derived from a study of PD-L1 blockade in urothelial cancer. For the study at large: Earlier, patients had received 0 to 3 chemotherapy regimens. Investigators checked blood 3 weeks (second dose) and 6 weeks after treatment start.

Each PCR received spiked synthetic TCR analog templates. TCRdb's table, derived via immunoSEQ multiplex PCR, lists solely in-frame clones and lacks some. The table records around 110,000 clones, roughly 90% of them present only once. The chain recombines TRBV10-3 with TRBJ2-3; the D gene is possibly TRBD2 (6 bases). This sequence was found in a man aged 55 to 70 with urothelial cancer. This sample comprised PBMCs, obtained around atezolizumab (anti-PD-L1) treatment. This CDR3 reads CATHPQGGDTQYF. The CDR3 coding sequence is TGTGCCACCCACCCCCAGGGAGGAGATACGCAGTATTTT.